A selection of T cell receptor beta chains follows, all from one sample in a study of T-cell reconstitution after alpha-beta-depleted transplantation in children. TCRdb reanalysed the PCR reads using MiXCR and keeps one entry per CDR3 protein. The table shows fewer than 550,000 distinct CDR3 sequences, with 11% occurring only once. This specimen consisted of PBMCs, mostly from graft donor cells, obtained 180 days after TCRalphabeta/CD19-depleted stem cell transplant. The receptors were sampled from a female patient aged 2-10 years who had a stem cell transplant for aplastic anemia, so the T cells may come from the graft donor. The conserved cysteine and the conserved F or W are not part of the CDR3 here.

V gene	J gene	CDR3 protein
TRBV29-1	TRBJ2-5	SVWDRSQETQY
TRBV3-1	TRBJ2-5	ASSQVRDQETQY
TRBV29-1	TRBJ1-4	SAVTGRISEKLF
TRBV7-2	TRBJ2-7	ASSRWDGGYEQY
TRBV10-3	TRBJ2-1	AISEPGTSNEQF
TRBV14	TRBJ2-3	ASSQQLAGSRYTQY
TRBV7-9	TRBJ2-4	ASSLDGLAKNIQY
TRBV20-1	TRBJ1-1	SAAQGKTAF
TRBV9	TRBJ2-1	ASSLAGSRYEQF
TRBV29-1	TRBJ1-4	SVDRPPGGEKLF
TRBV20-1	TRBJ2-1	SANRLAGGGHEQF
TRBV20-1	TRBJ2-1	SASLVYEQF
TRBV14	TRBJ2-4	ASSHIQGPLGNMQY
TRBV9	TRBJ1-2	ASSALFGQGDHYGYT
TRBV2	TRBJ1-5	ASRSTREGAQPQH
TRBV19	TRBJ2-7	ASSIEWDRPYEQY
TRBV12-3/TRBV12-4	TRBJ2-2	ASSRPGQATGELF
TRBV7-8	TRBJ1-4	ASSFGLDEKLF
TRBV7-2	TRBJ1-2	ASSPRTEVYGYT
TRBV20-1	TRBJ2-1	SARNPTSGSYNEQF
TRBV4-3	TRBJ2-7	ASSPALVMNEQY
TRBV2	TRBJ2-1	ASSESSGRVGEQF
TRBV5-1	TRBJ2-3	ASNSLKGDTQY
TRBV7-2	TRBJ2-3	ASSSYRGMVDTQY
TRBV27	TRBJ1-2	ASSLTQGHYGYT
TRBV24-1	TRBJ2-1	ATSRSDNEQF
TRBV29-1	TRBJ1-2	SVGAPVVGYT
TRBV5-1	TRBJ1-1	ASRGQGVSTEAF
TRBV4-1	TRBJ2-5	ASSQENRYLQETQY
TRBV11-2	TRBJ2-5	ASSSFAGYQETQY
TRBV30	TRBJ1-1	AWGDSPTEAF
TRBV4-3	TRBJ2-6	ASSQDPFSNVLT
TRBV27	TRBJ2-1	ASSLYGRPYNEQF
TRBV5-1	TRBJ2-1	ASSLAISGSSLSEQF
TRBV5-1	TRBJ2-5	ASSLGVLAGAFVDETQY
TRBV6-2/TRBV6-3	TRBJ2-7	ASSYDVGPYEQY
TRBV7-9	TRBJ2-7	ASSTGHLGEQY
TRBV6-6	TRBJ2-7	ATLAGAYEQY
TRBV24-1	TRBJ1-5	ATSEGTGTVNQPQH
TRBV20-1	TRBJ1-1	SAPGQVNTEAF
TRBV28	TRBJ1-5	ASSPSDKAVISNQPQH
TRBV20-1	TRBJ2-1	SASTCGGTCNEQF
TRBV7-2	TRBJ2-5	ASSLAGTVKETQY
TRBV2	TRBJ2-2	ASRGLTANTGELF
TRBV20-1	TRBJ2-1	SARDLASFLYNEQF
TRBV9	TRBJ2-7	ASSPGPMDEQY
TRBV28	TRBJ2-5	ASTSGGLGETQY
TRBV9	TRBJ1-2	ASSVRIGEHGVLGYGYT
TRBV20-1	TRBJ2-1	SARDFKREGSYNEQF
TRBV7-8	TRBJ2-2	ASSLLGQVKTITGELF
TRBV10-2	TRBJ2-7	ASSGGRTLTSGRAGRTYEQY
TRBV29-1	TRBJ2-1	SVTPGQPGLMSSYNEQF
TRBV19	TRBJ1-1	ATELGTGGGDTEAF
TRBV20-1	TRBJ2-1	SARKRLEQF
TRBV7-2	TRBJ2-7	ASSPWAVSSYEQY
TRBV29-1	TRBJ2-7	SVVWWDSYEQY
TRBV21-1	TRBJ2-7	ARAFYEQY
TRBV20-1	TRBJ2-2	SARGWGGQGTGELF